This T cell receptor (beta chain) was recovered during a study of early T cells in non-severe SARS-CoV-2 infection. Across the study: Unpaired chains resulted from sequencing bulk RNA of unsorted whole blood.

The CDR3 runs to 13 residues. Trimming took 6 bases from V and 1 from J, leaving 9 bases between them. The germline V gene encodes CDR1 SEHNR and CDR2 FQNEAQ (reference sequence). Individual cDNA molecules received unique molecular identifiers during library preparation. TCRdb re-called the 5' RACE reads through MiXCR, storing one row per CDR3 protein. Of about 100,000 distinct CDR3 sequences in the sample, less than 15% were seen once. Sequencing used whole blood. This sequence was found in an adult who was a healthcare worker with PCR-confirmed SARS-CoV-2 infection or an uninfected control (not recorded which). The gene calls are TRBV7-9 and TRBJ1-1; a weak D match, TRBD1 (5 bases). The DNA of the CDR3 is TGTGCCAGCAGTTCAGGGACGAACACTGAAGCTTTCTTT. Its protein product is CASSSGTNTEAFF.